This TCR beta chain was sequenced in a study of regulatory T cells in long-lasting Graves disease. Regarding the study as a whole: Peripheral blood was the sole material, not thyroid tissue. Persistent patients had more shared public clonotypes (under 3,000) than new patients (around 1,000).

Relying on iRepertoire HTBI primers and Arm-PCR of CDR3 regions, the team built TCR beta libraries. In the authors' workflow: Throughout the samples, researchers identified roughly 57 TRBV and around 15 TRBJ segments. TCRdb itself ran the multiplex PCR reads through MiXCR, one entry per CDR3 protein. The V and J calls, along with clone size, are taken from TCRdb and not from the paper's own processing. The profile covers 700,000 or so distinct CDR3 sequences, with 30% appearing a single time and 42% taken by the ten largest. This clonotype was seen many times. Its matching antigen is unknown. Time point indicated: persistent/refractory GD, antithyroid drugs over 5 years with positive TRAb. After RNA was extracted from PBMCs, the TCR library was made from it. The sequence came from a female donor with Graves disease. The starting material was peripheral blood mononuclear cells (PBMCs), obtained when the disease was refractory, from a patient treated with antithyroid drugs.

The CDR3 DNA follows: TGTGCCAGCAGCTTATCCGAGACCCAGTACTTC. Its translation: CASSLSETQYF. This sequence joins TRBV11-2 and TRBJ2-5; D remains ambiguous. This CDR3 comprises 11 residues. With 2 bases removed from V and 5 bases from J, the gap between germline ends came to 3 bases. Germline values: CDR1 SGHAT, CDR2 FQNNGV.